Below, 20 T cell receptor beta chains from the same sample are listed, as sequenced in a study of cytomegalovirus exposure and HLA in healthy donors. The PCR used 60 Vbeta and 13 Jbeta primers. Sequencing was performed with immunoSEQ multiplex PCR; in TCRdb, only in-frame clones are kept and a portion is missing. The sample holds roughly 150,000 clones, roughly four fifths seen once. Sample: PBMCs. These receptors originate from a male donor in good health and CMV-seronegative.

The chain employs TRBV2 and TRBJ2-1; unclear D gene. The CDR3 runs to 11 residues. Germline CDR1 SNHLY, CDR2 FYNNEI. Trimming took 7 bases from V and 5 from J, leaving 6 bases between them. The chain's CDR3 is CASKLNNEQFF. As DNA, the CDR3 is TGTGCCAGCAAACTGAACAATGAGCAGTTCTTC.

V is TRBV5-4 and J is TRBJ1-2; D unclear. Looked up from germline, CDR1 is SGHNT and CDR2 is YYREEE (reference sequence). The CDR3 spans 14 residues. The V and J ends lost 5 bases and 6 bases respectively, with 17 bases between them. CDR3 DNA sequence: TGTGCCAGCAGGTATTACGGGTTCCCGGATGGCTACACCTTC. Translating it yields CASRYYGFPDGYTF.

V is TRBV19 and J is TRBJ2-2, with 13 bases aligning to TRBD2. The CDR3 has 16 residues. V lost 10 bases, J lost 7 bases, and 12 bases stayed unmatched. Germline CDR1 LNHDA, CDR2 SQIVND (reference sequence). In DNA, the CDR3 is TGTGCCACCGGGATCGGACTAGCGGGAGTCTACGGGGAGCTGTTTTTT. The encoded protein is CATGIGLAGVYGELFF.

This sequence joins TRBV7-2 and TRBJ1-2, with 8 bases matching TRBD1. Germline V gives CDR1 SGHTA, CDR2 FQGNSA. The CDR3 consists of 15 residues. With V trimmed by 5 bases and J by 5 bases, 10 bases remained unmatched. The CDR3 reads CASSPRQGASYGYTF. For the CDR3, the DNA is TGTGCCAGCAGCCCCCGGCAGGGGGCGAGTTATGGCTACACCTTC.

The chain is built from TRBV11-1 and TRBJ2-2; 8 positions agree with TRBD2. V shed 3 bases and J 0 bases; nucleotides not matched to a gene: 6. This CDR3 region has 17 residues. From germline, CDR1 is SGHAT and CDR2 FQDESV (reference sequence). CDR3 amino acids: CASSFESGSANTGELFF. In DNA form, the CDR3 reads TGTGCCAGCAGCTTTGAAAGCGGGAGTGCGAACACCGGGGAGCTGTTTTTT.

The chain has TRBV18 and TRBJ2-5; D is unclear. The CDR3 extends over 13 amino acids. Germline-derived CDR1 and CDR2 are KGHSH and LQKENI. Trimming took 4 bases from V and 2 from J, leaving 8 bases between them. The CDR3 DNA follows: TGTGCCAGCTCACAGAGCGCTCAAGAGACCCAGTACTTC. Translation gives CASSQSAQETQYF.

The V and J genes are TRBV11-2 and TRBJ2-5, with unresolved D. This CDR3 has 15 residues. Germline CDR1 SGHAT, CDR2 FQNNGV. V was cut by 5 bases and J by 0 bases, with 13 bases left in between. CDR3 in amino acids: CASSPTAWYQETQYF. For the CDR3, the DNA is TGTGCCAGCAGCCCAACCGCGTGGTACCAAGAGACCCAGTACTTC.

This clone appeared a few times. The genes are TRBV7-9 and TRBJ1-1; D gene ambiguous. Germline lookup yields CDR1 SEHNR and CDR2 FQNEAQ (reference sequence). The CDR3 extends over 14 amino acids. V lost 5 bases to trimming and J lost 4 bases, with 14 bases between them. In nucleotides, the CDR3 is TGTGCCAGCAGCCCCGGGATGGGATTCACTGAAGCTTTCTTT. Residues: CASSPGMGFTEAFF.

CDR3 in DNA: TGTGCCAGCAGCCTGAGTGGAGGGGTCAATGAGCAGTTCTTC. Protein product: CASSLSGGVNEQFF. The V gene is TRBV9, the J gene TRBJ2-1, with D possibly matching TRBD2 (6 bases). Germline loops: CDR1 SGDLS, CDR2 YYNGEE. Trimming left V 4 bases short and J 6 bases short, with 14 bases between. The CDR3 totals 14 residues.

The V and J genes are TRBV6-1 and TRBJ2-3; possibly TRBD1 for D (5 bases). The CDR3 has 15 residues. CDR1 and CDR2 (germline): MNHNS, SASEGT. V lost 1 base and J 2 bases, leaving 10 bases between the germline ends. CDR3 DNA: TGTGCCAGCAGTGAAGACGGCGGACACACAGATACGCAGTATTTT. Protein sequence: CASSEDGGHTDTQYF.

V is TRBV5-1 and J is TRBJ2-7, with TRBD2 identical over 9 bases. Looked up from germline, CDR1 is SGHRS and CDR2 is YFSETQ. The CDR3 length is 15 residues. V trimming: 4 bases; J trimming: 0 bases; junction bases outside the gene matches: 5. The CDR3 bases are TGCGCCAGCAGCCCGACTAGCGGAGACTCCTACGAGCAGTACTTC. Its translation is CASSPTSGDSYEQYF.

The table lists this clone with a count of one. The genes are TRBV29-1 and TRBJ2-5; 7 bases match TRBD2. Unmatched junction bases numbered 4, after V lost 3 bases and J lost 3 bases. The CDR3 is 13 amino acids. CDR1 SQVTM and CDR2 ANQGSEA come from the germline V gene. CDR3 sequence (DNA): TGCAGCGTTGAGGCTCTAGCGGAAGAGACCCAGTACTTC. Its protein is CSVEALAEETQYF. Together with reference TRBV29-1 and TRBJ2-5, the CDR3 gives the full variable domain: SAVISQKPSRDICQRGTSLTIQCQVDSQVTMMFWYRQQPGQSLTLIATANQGSEATYESGFVIDKFPISRPNLTFSTLTVSNMSPEDSSIYLCSVEALAEETQYFGPGTRLLVL.

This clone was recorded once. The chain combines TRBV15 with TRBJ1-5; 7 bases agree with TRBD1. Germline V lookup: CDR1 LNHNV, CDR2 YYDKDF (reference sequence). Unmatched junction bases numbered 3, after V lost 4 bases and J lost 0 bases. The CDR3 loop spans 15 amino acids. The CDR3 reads CATSTRGVSNQPQHF. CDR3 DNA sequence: TGTGCCACCAGCACCAGGGGGGTTAGCAATCAGCCCCAGCATTTT.

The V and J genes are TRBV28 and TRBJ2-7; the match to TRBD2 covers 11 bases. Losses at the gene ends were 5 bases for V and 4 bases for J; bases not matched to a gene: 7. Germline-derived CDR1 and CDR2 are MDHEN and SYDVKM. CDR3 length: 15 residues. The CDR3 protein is CASSATGTSGYEQYF. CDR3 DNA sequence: TGTGCCAGCAGTGCTACCGGGACTAGCGGATACGAGCAGTACTTC.

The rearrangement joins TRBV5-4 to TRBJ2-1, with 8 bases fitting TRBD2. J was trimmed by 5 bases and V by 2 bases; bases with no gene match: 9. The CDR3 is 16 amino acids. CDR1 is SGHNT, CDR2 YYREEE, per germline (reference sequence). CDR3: CASSFGRGLGDNEQFF. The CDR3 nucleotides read TGTGCCAGCAGCTTCGGCAGGGGACTAGGGGACAATGAGCAGTTCTTC.

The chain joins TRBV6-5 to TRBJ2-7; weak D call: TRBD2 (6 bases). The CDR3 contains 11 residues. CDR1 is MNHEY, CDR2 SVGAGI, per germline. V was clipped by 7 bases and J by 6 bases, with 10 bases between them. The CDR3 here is CASISGLEQYF. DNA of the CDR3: TGTGCCAGCATAAGCGGGCTCGAGCAGTACTTC.

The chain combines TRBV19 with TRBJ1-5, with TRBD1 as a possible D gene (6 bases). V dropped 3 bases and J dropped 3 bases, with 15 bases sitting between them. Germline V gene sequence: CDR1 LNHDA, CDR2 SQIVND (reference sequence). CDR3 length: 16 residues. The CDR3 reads CASSIPSGDVNQPQHF. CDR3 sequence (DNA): TGTGCCAGTAGTATCCCCTCAGGGGACGTCAATCAGCCCCAGCATTTT.

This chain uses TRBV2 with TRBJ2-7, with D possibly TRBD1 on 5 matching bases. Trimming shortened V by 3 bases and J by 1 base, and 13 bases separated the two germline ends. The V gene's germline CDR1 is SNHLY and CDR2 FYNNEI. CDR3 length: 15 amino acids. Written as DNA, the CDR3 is TGTGCCAGCAGTGAGTGGCAGGGAATGTCCTACGAGCAGTACTTC. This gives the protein CASSEWQGMSYEQYF.

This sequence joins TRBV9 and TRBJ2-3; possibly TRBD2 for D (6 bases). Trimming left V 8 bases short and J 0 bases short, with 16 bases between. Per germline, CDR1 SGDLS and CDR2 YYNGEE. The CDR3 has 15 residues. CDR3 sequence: CASSQASGSTDTQYF. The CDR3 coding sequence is TGTGCCAGTTCCCAAGCAAGCGGGAGCACAGATACGCAGTATTTT.

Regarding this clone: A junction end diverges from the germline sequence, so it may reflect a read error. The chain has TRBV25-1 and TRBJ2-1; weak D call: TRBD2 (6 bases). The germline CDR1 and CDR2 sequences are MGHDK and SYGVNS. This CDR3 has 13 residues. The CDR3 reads CASSLAGGREELF. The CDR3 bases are TGTGCCAGCAGTCTGGCCGGAGGGCGGGAAGAACTCTTC.